Below are 29 T cell receptor beta chains sequenced from a single sample in a study of cytotoxic CD8 clonotypes in ibrutinib-treated CLL. Profiling relied on immunoSEQ multiplex PCR, and the TCRdb table lists in-frame clones only, not all of them. This sample yields about 200,000 clones, of which around 72% are seen a single time; 13% belongs to the top ten. Source: PBMCs, taken after 24 months of ibrutinib treatment. The receptors come from a human donor with chronic lymphocytic leukemia.

CDR3 coding DNA: TGTGCCAGCAGCGCGGCGGTCGATCAAGAGACCCAGTACTTC. Its translation: CASSAAVDQETQYF. The chain combines TRBV5-6 with TRBJ2-5; D is unresolved. Per germline, CDR1 SGHDT and CDR2 YYEEEE. Between the trimmed V and J ends, which lost 4 bases and 2 bases, there was a span of 12 bases. The CDR3 contains 14 residues.

This chain connects TRBV30 to TRBJ1-5; D gene unclear. The CDR3 totals 12 residues. Germline CDR1 reads GTSNPN; CDR2 reads SVGIG (reference sequence). V lost 0 bases to trimming and J lost 11 bases, with 11 bases between them. The CDR3 loop is CAWSVWGETQHF. The CDR3, as DNA: TGTGCCTGGAGTGTTTGGGGAGAAACCCAGCATTTT.

The genes are TRBV7-9 and TRBJ1-2; D unclear. The CDR3 sequence is 18 residues long. From germline, CDR1 is SEHNR and CDR2 FQNEAQ (reference sequence). Trimming took 0 bases from V and 3 from J, leaving 20 bases between them. The CDR3 nucleotides are TGTGCCAGCAGCTTAGCGTATTCGGGGTTTGTGGACGACTATGGCTACACCTTC. It specifies CASSLAYSGFVDDYGYTF.

The chain employs TRBV30 and TRBJ2-3; 10 bases agree with TRBD2. With V trimmed by 2 bases and J by 0 bases, 17 bases remained unmatched. This CDR3 spans 20 amino acids. Germline CDR1 and CDR2: GTSNPN and SVGIG (reference sequence). CDR3 in amino acids: CAWSSVLASGSSISTDTQYF. The CDR3 bases are TGTGCCTGGAGTTCGGTTTTGGCTAGCGGGAGCTCGATTAGCACAGATACGCAGTATTTT.

The chain recombines TRBV12-1 with TRBJ2-7; TRBD1, the table's D call, was not compared with the DNA. TRBV12-1 is classified as a pseudogene. The CDR3 is made up of 14 amino acids. CDR3 loop: CASSPWTETDEQYF. In DNA form, the CDR3 reads TGTGCCAGCAGCCCTTGGACAGAAACTGACGAGCAGTACTTC.

In this sample, this clone turned up a few times. The genes are TRBV5-8 and TRBJ1-3; D not resolved. The ends were cut back, 4 bases at V and 4 bases at J, with 18 bases in the middle. Germline V CDR1 and CDR2: SGHTS, YDEGEE. This CDR3 is built from 16 residues. The CDR3 DNA is TGTGCCAGCAGCAGGGAGACATTCTTGGGAGGAAACACCATATATTTT. It encodes CASSRETFLGGNTIYF.

J is TRBJ1-5 and V is TRBV9; 8 positions match TRBD1. V was clipped by 1 base and J by 5 bases; unmatched bases: 17. The germline V gene encodes CDR1 SGDLS and CDR2 YYNGEE. This CDR3 region has 19 residues. In nucleotides, the CDR3 is TGTGCCAGCAGCGTAAGGTTTTTGGGGACAGGTTCCCCCGATCAGCCCCAGCATTTT. Translated, it gives CASSVRFLGTGSPDQPQHF.

This chain connects TRBV15 to TRBJ1-3, with TRBD1 as a possible D gene (5 bases). The CDR3 sequence is 18 residues long. CDR1 is LNHNV, CDR2 YYDKDF, per germline (reference sequence). V lost 3 bases and J lost 0, with 18 bases in between. Here the CDR3 DNA reads TGTGCCACCAGCAGGACCTACTTCGGACAAAGCTCTGGAAACACCATATATTTT. It specifies CATSRTYFGQSSGNTIYF.

The gene calls are TRBV9 and TRBJ2-2; no clear D gene. This CDR3 is 13 amino acids long. The germline V gene encodes CDR1 SGDLS and CDR2 YYNGEE. V was shortened by 4 bases and J by 0 bases, with 4 bases between the two germline ends. The CDR3 spells CASSPPNTGELFF. The CDR3 DNA sequence: TGTGCCAGCAGCCCCCCGAACACCGGGGAGCTGTTTTTT.

This clone has a handful of counts. CDR3 coding DNA: TGTGCCAGCAGTGGCCCCGGGACGGTGAACACTGAAGCTTTCTTT. Translation: CASSGPGTVNTEAFF. This chain joins TRBV6-1 and TRBJ1-1; D might be TRBD1 (5 bases). V was cut by 4 bases and J by 0 bases, with 12 bases left in between. Germline CDR1 and CDR2: MNHNS and SASEGT. The CDR3 covers 15 residues.

The gene calls are TRBV10-3 and TRBJ2-7; 13 bases line up with TRBD2. This CDR3 has 19 amino acids. Germline V lookup: CDR1 ENHRY, CDR2 SYGVKD. With V trimmed by 2 bases and J by 0 bases, 10 bases remained unmatched. The chain's CDR3 is CAISEGTGTSGVISYEQYF. The CDR3 DNA reads as TGTGCCATCAGTGAGGGTACCGGGACTAGCGGGGTGATCTCCTACGAGCAGTACTTC.

The chain couples TRBV7-9 to TRBJ2-1; D is possibly TRBD1 (6 bases). This CDR3 contains 15 residues. The germline CDR1 and CDR2 sequences are SEHNR and FQNEAQ (reference sequence). Trimming removed 5 bases from V and 6 bases from J, with 17 bases in between. For the CDR3, the DNA is TGTGCCAGCAGCGACCGACAGGCAGGGCGCAATGAGCAGTTCTTC. Translated, it gives CASSDRQAGRNEQFF.

This chain joins TRBV4-2 and TRBJ1-2; TRBD1 matches 10 bases. This CDR3 contains 15 residues. Germline V lookup: CDR1 LGHNA, CDR2 YNFKEQ. After removal of 1 base from V and 7 bases from J, the junction contained 6 bases not matched to a gene. In DNA form, the CDR3 reads TGTGCCAGCAGCCAAGGTACCGGGACAGGGGTTGGCTACACCTTC. It encodes CASSQGTGTGVGYTF.

The chain combines TRBV4-2 with TRBJ1-1; D remains ambiguous. The ends were cut back, 5 bases at V and 7 bases at J, with 11 bases in the middle. Germline CDR1 reads LGHNA; CDR2 reads YNFKEQ. The CDR3 loop spans 12 amino acids. The CDR3: CASSFWRDEAFF. In DNA form, the CDR3 reads TGTGCCAGCAGCTTCTGGAGGGATGAAGCTTTCTTT.

This chain connects TRBV18 to TRBJ2-7; TRBD1 might be the D (5 bases). V was clipped by 3 bases and J by 4 bases, with 13 bases between them. Germline V gene lookup returns CDR1 KGHSH and CDR2 LQKENI. The CDR3 sequence is 14 residues long. The CDR3 coding sequence is TGTGCCAGCTCACCCCGCAGGGATATTTACGAGCAGTACTTC. Translated: CASSPRRDIYEQYF.

The J gene is TRBJ1-1, the V gene TRBV4-2, with D possibly TRBD1 on 6 matching bases. This CDR3 has 14 amino acids. Germline CDR1 is LGHNA and CDR2 is YNFKEQ. Trimming pared 0 bases from V and 5 bases from J, leaving 10 bases between. Written as DNA, the CDR3 is TGTGCCAGCAGCCAAGAAGGGGGAGTGACTGAAGCTTTCTTT. Translated, it gives CASSQEGGVTEAFF.

The CDR3 coding sequence is TGTGCCAGCAGTCGCAACAGGGAGAGCTCCTACGAGCAGTACTTC. It specifies CASSRNRESSYEQYF. This chain joins TRBV7-2 and TRBJ2-7; TRBD1 might be the D (6 bases). CDR1 is SGHTA and CDR2 is FQGNSA in the germline V gene. The CDR3 spans 15 residues. Trimming left V 6 bases short and J 0 bases short, with 15 bases between.

This clone has only a few counts. The chain's CDR3 is CASSADRVSNQPQHF. For the CDR3, the DNA is TGTGCCAGTAGTGCGGACAGGGTTAGCAATCAGCCCCAGCATTTT. The rearrangement uses TRBV19 and TRBJ1-5, with 8 bases identical to TRBD1. Germline assignment: CDR1 LNHDA and CDR2 SQIVND (reference sequence). With V trimmed by 5 bases and J by 0 bases, 3 bases remained unmatched. There are 15 residues in the CDR3.

This clone was observed a few times. The rearrangement links TRBV19 to TRBJ2-1; 9 nucleotides align to TRBD2. The CDR3 is made up of 15 amino acids. Looked up from germline, CDR1 is LNHDA and CDR2 is SQIVND (reference sequence). J lost 4 bases, V lost 0 bases, and 1 base had no gene match. The CDR3 reads CASSIDSGRYNEQFF. DNA of the CDR3: TGTGCCAGTAGTATAGACAGCGGGAGGTACAATGAGCAGTTCTTC.

The CDR3 region is CASSVVLSASTDTQYF. CDR3 DNA: TGTGCCAGCAGCGTAGTATTATCTGCTAGCACAGATACGCAGTATTTT. The chain combines TRBV9 with TRBJ2-3; D remains unclear. Per the germline V gene, CDR1 is SGDLS and CDR2 is YYNGEE. This CDR3 spans 16 amino acids. V shed 0 bases and J shed 0 bases, with 11 bases lying between them.

A single count supports this clone. The gene calls are TRBV7-9 and TRBJ2-7; 7 bases are a match to TRBD1. The CDR3 covers 15 residues. Unmatched junction bases numbered 7, after V lost 5 bases and J lost 0 bases. Germline CDR1 and CDR2: SEHNR and FQNEAQ (reference sequence). CDR3 in DNA: TGTGCCAGCAGCCCTGGACAGGAGTCCTCCTACGAGCAGTACTTC. Protein sequence: CASSPGQESSYEQYF.

This rearrangement joins TRBV19 to TRBJ1-1; 7 bases match TRBD1. V trimming: 1 base; J trimming: 1 base; junction bases outside the gene matches: 6. The CDR3 is 16 residues long. Germline loops: CDR1 LNHDA, CDR2 SQIVND (reference sequence). CDR3 bases: TGTGCCAGTAGTATAGTTCCCGGACAGGCGAACACTGAAGCTTTCTTT. It encodes CASSIVPGQANTEAFF.

This clone was observed a single time. CDR3 protein: CASSAGWSNQPQHF. CDR3 nucleotide sequence: TGTGCCAGCAGTGCCGGTTGGAGCAATCAGCCCCAGCATTTT. The chain uses TRBV27 and TRBJ1-5; D unresolved. Trimming took off 5 bases at V and 1 base at J, with 9 bases between the two ends. The germline gives CDR1 MNHEY, CDR2 SMNVEV (reference sequence). CDR3 length: 14 residues.

In this sample, this clone turned up once. The chain links TRBV5-1 to TRBJ2-2; 7 nucleotides align to TRBD1. The germline CDR1 and CDR2 sequences are SGHRS and YFSETQ. This CDR3 is built from 15 residues. The J segment lost 3 bases and the V segment lost 1 base, leaving 3 bases of the junction unmatched. CDR3 region: CASSLQGGDTGELFF. Here the CDR3 DNA reads TGCGCCAGCAGCTTGCAAGGGGGCGACACCGGGGAGCTGTTTTTT. The complete variable domain, with remaining parts taken from reference TRBV5-1 and TRBJ2-2, reads KAGVTQTPRYLIKTRGQQVTLSCSPISGHRSVSWYQQTPGQGLQFLFEYFSETQRNKGNFPGRFSGRQFSNSRSEMNVSTLELGDSALYLCASSLQGGDTGELFFGEGSRLTVL.

The J gene is TRBJ2-2, the V gene TRBV18, with 7 bases aligning to TRBD2. Per the germline V gene, CDR1 is KGHSH and CDR2 is LQKENI. Trimming took 1 base from V and 0 from J; bases not matched to a gene: 8. The length of the CDR3 is 18 residues. CDR3 coding DNA: TGTGCCAGCTCACCACAGATACCTAGCGGTGCGAACACCGGGGAGCTGTTTTTT. This sequence encodes CASSPQIPSGANTGELFF.

J is TRBJ1-1 and V is TRBV30; D not certain. The CDR3 is 14 amino acids. V was shortened by 1 base and J by 1 base, with 10 bases between the two germline ends. The germline V gene encodes CDR1 GTSNPN and CDR2 SVGIG (reference sequence). The CDR3 region has the DNA TGTGCCTGGAGTGGAGGGATCGAGAACACTGAAGCTTTCTTT. Residues: CAWSGGIENTEAFF.

This chain links TRBV9 with TRBJ2-1, with 7 bases lining up with TRBD2. This CDR3 has 15 residues. Germline values: CDR1 SGDLS, CDR2 YYNGEE. With V trimmed by 4 bases and J by 2 bases, 6 bases remained unmatched. CDR3 coding DNA: TGTGCCAGCAGCCATACCGGGACTACCTACAATGAGCAGTTCTTC. It encodes CASSHTGTTYNEQFF.

The V call is TRBV5-4, the J call TRBJ1-2, with D unclear. Trimming pared 4 bases from V and 7 bases from J, leaving 26 bases between. Looked up from germline, CDR1 is SGHNT and CDR2 is YYREEE (reference sequence). CDR3 length: 17 residues. CDR3 amino acids: CASSPWQDALGIGGYTF. Written as DNA, the CDR3 is TGTGCCAGCAGCCCTTGGCAGGATGCCCTCGGTATAGGTGGCTACACCTTC. The full variable domain, rest sourced from reference TRBV5-4 and TRBJ1-2, is ETGVTQSPTHLIKTRGQQVTLRCSSQSGHNTVSWYQQALGQGPQFIFQYYREEENGRGNFPPRFSGLQFPNYSSELNVNALELDDSALYLCASSPWQDALGIGGYTFGSGTRLTVV.

J is TRBJ2-5 and V is TRBV7-9; no clear D. Between the trimmed V and J ends, which lost 1 base and 1 base, there was a span of 7 bases. Germline V gene lookup returns CDR1 SEHNR and CDR2 FQNEAQ (reference sequence). CDR3 length: 14 amino acids. Here the CDR3 reads CASSLGSAQETQYF. The CDR3 coding sequence is TGTGCCAGCAGCTTAGGGAGTGCCCAAGAGACCCAGTACTTC. Drawing the rest from reference TRBV7-9 and TRBJ2-5, the complete variable domain is DTGVSQNPRHKITKRGQNVTFRCDPISEHNRLYWYRQTLGQGPEFLTYFQNEAQLEKSRLLSDRFSAERPKGSFSTLEIQRTEQGDSAMYLCASSLGSAQETQYFGPGTRLLVL.